This entry lists 28 T cell receptor beta chains sequenced from one sample in a study of blood T cell repertoires in COVID-19. Data came from immunoSEQ multiplex PCR; TCRdb stores just in-frame clones and leaves some out. Of approximately 150,000 clones in the sample, approximately 86% were seen once. The sequenced sample consisted of peripheral blood. The receptors shown here come from a woman aged 55-69 years with active or convalescent COVID-19.

The table lists this clone with a count of one. This chain connects TRBV7-6 to TRBJ2-3, with 10 positions matching TRBD2. This CDR3 has 15 residues. The germline gives CDR1 SGHVS, CDR2 FNYEAQ. Trimming at V came to 2 bases and at J to 5 bases, leaving 4 bases not matched to a gene. The CDR3 DNA reads as TGTGCCAGCAGCTTAAGCGGGGGGGCTGGAGATACGCAGTATTTT. This translates into CASSLSGGAGDTQYF.

The J gene is TRBJ2-7, the V gene TRBV7-9; TRBD2 might be the D (5 bases). This CDR3 spans 15 amino acids. From germline, CDR1 is SEHNR and CDR2 FQNEAQ (reference sequence). The V end was cut by 3 bases, the J end by 2 bases, with 14 bases between. CDR3 in amino acids: CASSFWGTRTYEQYF. The CDR3 DNA follows: TGTGCCAGCAGCTTTTGGGGTACTAGAACCTACGAGCAGTACTTC.

The V call is TRBV5-1, the J call TRBJ2-1; 11 positions match TRBD1. V trimming: 4 bases; J trimming: 4 bases; junction bases outside the gene matches: 4. Germline V gene lookup returns CDR1 SGHRS and CDR2 YFSETQ. The CDR3 extends over 15 amino acids. CDR3 residues: CASSGGTGGYNEQFF. The CDR3 DNA is TGCGCCAGCAGCGGAGGGACAGGGGGTTACAATGAGCAGTTCTTC.

CDR3 in amino acids: CASSLPGVNTDTQYF. The CDR3 DNA follows: TGTGCCAGCAGCCTACCCGGGGTGAACACAGATACGCAGTATTTT. This chain links TRBV3-1 (or the pseudogene TRBV3-2) with TRBJ2-3, with D perhaps matching TRBD2 (5 bases). With 4 bases removed from V and 2 bases from J, the gap between germline ends came to 13 bases. Germline V gene data show CDR1 as LGHDT and CDR2 as YNNKEL (reference sequence). The CDR3 runs to 15 residues.

V gene TRBV9 combines with J gene TRBJ2-1, with TRBD1 matching 10 bases. This CDR3 has 16 amino acids. With 2 bases clipped from V and 8 bases from J, the junction kept 10 bases outside the gene matches. Germline V gene lookup returns CDR1 SGDLS and CDR2 YYNGEE. The CDR3 nucleotides are TGTGCCAGCAGCGTCGACGGGACAGGGGTAATCGATGAGCAGTTCTTC. Translation gives CASSVDGTGVIDEQFF.

The table lists this clone with a count of one. V and J are TRBV30 and TRBJ2-2, with TRBD1 identical over 8 bases. J gave up 4 bases and V 4 bases, and 17 bases lay outside the gene matches. From germline, CDR1 is GTSNPN and CDR2 SVGIG (reference sequence). The CDR3 has 18 amino acids. The CDR3 sequence: CAWTRPGQVQSGTGELFF. In nucleotides, the CDR3 is TGTGCCTGGACTAGACCGGGACAGGTCCAATCGGGCACCGGGGAGCTGTTTTTT. The full variable domain, completed using reference TRBV30 and TRBJ2-2, is SQTIHQWPATLVQPVGSPLSLECTVEGTSNPNLYWYRQAAGRGLQLLFYSVGIGQISSEVPQNLSASRPQDRQFILSSKKLLLSDSGFYLCAWTRPGQVQSGTGELFFGEGSRLTVL.

CDR3 protein: CAWSISQTTYEQYF. In nucleotides, the CDR3 is TGTGCCTGGAGTATCTCACAGACAACCTACGAGCAGTACTTC. The chain is built from TRBV30 and TRBJ2-7; D gene ambiguous. The CDR3 extends over 14 amino acids. Trimming cost V 2 bases and J 2 bases, with 13 bases left between them. Germline values: CDR1 GTSNPN, CDR2 SVGIG (reference sequence).

V and J are TRBV11-1 and TRBJ1-4; 7 positions agree with TRBD1. Trimming removed 2 bases from V and 6 bases from J; junction bases left unmatched: 6. CDR1 and CDR2 from the germline V gene are SGHAT and FQDESV (reference sequence). The CDR3 runs 15 residues. As DNA, the CDR3 is TGTGCCAGCAGCTTATCCGGACAGGAGGATGAAAAACTGTTTTTT. It yields the protein CASSLSGQEDEKLFF. Together with reference TRBV11-1 and TRBJ1-4, the CDR3 gives the full variable domain: EAEVAQSPRYKITEKSQAVAFWCDPISGHATLYWYRQILGQGPELLVQFQDESVVDDSQLPKDRFSAERLKGVDSTLKIQPAELGDSAMYLCASSLSGQEDEKLFFGSGTQLSVL.

V and J are TRBV6-5 and TRBJ1-6, with a tentative D call TRBD1 (5 bases). The CDR3 totals 14 residues. The germline gives CDR1 MNHEY, CDR2 SVGAGI. Trimming stripped 11 bases from V and 6 bases from J, with 17 bases between. CDR3 sequence reads: CAGTSGGFNSPLHF. The CDR3 coding sequence is TGTGCCGGAACGTCGGGGGGTTTTAATTCACCCCTCCACTTT.

J is TRBJ1-5 and V is TRBV4-3; TRBD1 agrees at 7 bases. Germline V gene lookup returns CDR1 LGHNA and CDR2 YSLEER. The CDR3 runs 15 residues. With 4 bases clipped from V and 0 bases from J, the junction kept 3 bases outside the gene matches. In DNA form, the CDR3 reads TGCGCCAGCAGCCCGACAGGGCTTAGCAATCAGCCCCAGCATTTT. It encodes CASSPTGLSNQPQHF.

The chain recombines TRBV18 with TRBJ1-4; D is unresolved. The germline V gene encodes CDR1 KGHSH and CDR2 LQKENI. This CDR3 spans 13 amino acids. The V end was cut by 0 bases, the J end by 8 bases, with 7 bases between. CDR3 coding DNA: TGTGCCAGCTCACCACCACCCCTAGAAAAACTGTTTTTT. It yields the protein CASSPPPLEKLFF.

The J gene is TRBJ1-4, the V gene TRBV6-1; 7 bases map to TRBD1. The CDR3 runs 15 residues. V shed 1 base and J 8 bases; nucleotides not matched to a gene: 7. Germline loops: CDR1 MNHNS, CDR2 SASEGT. CDR3 region: CASSEVPGGREKLFF. In DNA, the CDR3 is TGTGCCAGCAGTGAAGTCCCAGGGGGGCGGGAAAAACTGTTTTTT.

The gene calls are TRBV3-1 (or the pseudogene TRBV3-2) and TRBJ1-1, with D hard to call. Trimming pared 8 bases from V and 0 bases from J, leaving 7 bases between. The length of the CDR3 is 12 residues. Germline CDR1 reads LGHDT; CDR2 reads YNNKEL (reference sequence). The CDR3 DNA reads TGTGCCAGCCGGTCGGTGAACACTGAAGCTTTCTTT. This codes for CASRSVNTEAFF.

This chain joins TRBV25-1 and TRBJ2-1; 12 bases align to TRBD2. The CDR3 extends over 18 amino acids. Germline V gene sequence: CDR1 MGHDK, CDR2 SYGVNS. Trimming at V came to 4 bases and at J to 6 bases, leaving 13 bases not matched to a gene. The CDR3 nucleotides are TGTGCCAGCAGTGGCGGGACTAGCGGGTCCGGGCGGTTCAATGAGCAGTTCTTC. Residues: CASSGGTSGSGRFNEQFF.

The rearrangement links TRBV4-3 to TRBJ1-2, with D uncertain. The V end was cut by 2 bases, the J end by 5 bases, with 12 bases between. The CDR3 sequence is 14 residues long. Germline CDR1 is LGHNA and CDR2 is YSLEER. CDR3 coding DNA: TGCGCCAGCAGCCAACAGTCCGGGAATTATGGCTACACCTTC. Translated: CASSQQSGNYGYTF.

V and J are TRBV29-1 and TRBJ2-7; 7 bases are a match to TRBD1. This CDR3 region has 13 residues. From germline, CDR1 is SQVTM and CDR2 ANQGSEA. The CDR3 sequence: CSAGTANYYEQYF. In nucleotides, the CDR3 is TGCAGTGCTGGGACAGCCAATTACTACGAGCAGTACTTC.

The chain is built from TRBV6-2 or TRBV6-3 and TRBJ2-2; 8 bases map to TRBD1. There are 16 residues in the CDR3. Germline values: CDR1 MNHEY, CDR2 SVGEGT. J gave up 4 bases and V 6 bases, and 10 bases lay outside the gene matches. This CDR3 reads CASSPGQGGFTGELFF. The CDR3 DNA follows: TGTGCCAGCAGCCCTGGACAGGGAGGTTTCACCGGGGAGCTGTTTTTT.

The chain has TRBV19 and TRBJ1-5; TRBD1 aligns across 10 bases. After removal of 1 base from V and 7 bases from J, the junction contained 4 bases not matched to a gene. The CDR3 runs 15 residues. Germline V gene data show CDR1 as LNHDA and CDR2 as SQIVND (reference sequence). The CDR3 DNA reads as TGTGCCAGTAGTATAGCGACAGGGGGCCGACAGCCCCAGCATTTT. It encodes CASSIATGGRQPQHF.

The V gene is TRBV9, the J gene TRBJ2-5, with TRBD1 identical over 7 bases. CDR3 length: 14 residues. V gave up 4 bases and J gave up 4 bases; unmatched junction bases: 7. Germline CDR1 SGDLS, CDR2 YYNGEE. DNA for the CDR3: TGTGCCAGCAGCAACCGGGACAGTAGAGAGACCCAGTACTTC. Translated, it gives CASSNRDSRETQYF.

This sequence joins TRBV30 and TRBJ2-3, with a possible D match to TRBD1 (5 bases). The CDR3 is made up of 13 amino acids. CDR1 and CDR2 from the germline V gene are GTSNPN and SVGIG (reference sequence). Deletions cut 7 bases from V and 0 bases from J, with 11 bases between. The CDR3, as DNA: TGTGCCTCGGTGGACATTAGCACAGATACGCAGTATTTT. This gives the protein CASVDISTDTQYF.

V is TRBV7-3 and J is TRBJ2-5; 7 nucleotides match TRBD1. CDR1 is SGHTA, CDR2 FQGTGA, per germline. The CDR3 loop spans 16 amino acids. V shed 2 bases and J 1 base; nucleotides not matched to a gene: 7. CDR3 nucleotide sequence: TGTGCCAGCAGCTTAGTTCCCAGGGGGAGCCAAGAGACCCAGTACTTC. It yields the protein CASSLVPRGSQETQYF.

The rearrangement links TRBV6-2 or TRBV6-3 to TRBJ2-1, with 8 positions matching TRBD2. Trimming took 2 bases from V and 4 from J; bases not matched to a gene: 13. Looked up from germline, CDR1 is MNHEY and CDR2 is SVGEGT. The CDR3 extends over 18 amino acids. CDR3 amino acids: CASSYLLARGETYNEQFF. CDR3 coding DNA: TGTGCCAGCAGTTACCTGCTAGCGCGGGGGGAAACTTACAATGAGCAGTTCTTC.

The chain couples TRBV6-6 to TRBJ2-5, with TRBD2 matching 9 bases. CDR3 length equals 17 residues. Losses at the gene ends were 5 bases for V and 3 bases for J; bases not matched to a gene: 13. CDR1 is MNHNY and CDR2 is SVGAGI in the germline V gene (reference sequence). The CDR3 region has the DNA TGTGCCAGCAGTCTAATTCCGGGACTAGCAGAAGAAGAGACCCAGTACTTC. This translates into CASSLIPGLAEEETQYF.

The V call is TRBV6-5, the J call TRBJ2-3; no clear D gene. V gave up 7 bases and J gave up 5 bases, with 13 bases separating them. Germline loops: CDR1 MNHEY, CDR2 SVGAGI. The CDR3 runs 13 residues. The CDR3 bases are TGTGCCAGCATCCCCCGACAAGGAGATACGCAGTATTTT. As protein: CASIPRQGDTQYF.

The chain links TRBV18 to TRBJ1-1; 7 bases map to TRBD1. CDR1 is KGHSH and CDR2 is LQKENI in the germline V gene. With V trimmed by 2 bases and J by 0 bases, 6 bases remained unmatched. The CDR3 has 16 amino acids. DNA of the CDR3: TGTGCCAGCTCACCAGACCAACAGGGGATGAACACTGAAGCTTTCTTT. Amino acids: CASSPDQQGMNTEAFF.

This clone was detected once. V and J are TRBV5-4 and TRBJ2-7; D unresolved. CDR1 is SGHNT and CDR2 is YYREEE in the germline V gene (reference sequence). The CDR3 has 14 amino acids. Trimming took 6 bases from V and 0 from J, leaving 13 bases between them. The CDR3 here is CASTLQGGSYEQYF. The CDR3 DNA is TGTGCCAGCACTCTCCAAGGCGGCTCCTACGAGCAGTACTTC.

V usage is TRBV13 and J usage is TRBJ2-5, with 11 bases matching TRBD1. Germline V gene data show CDR1 as PRHDT and CDR2 as FYEKMQ (reference sequence). V trimming: 5 bases; J trimming: 5 bases; junction bases outside the gene matches: 7. CDR3 size: 15 residues. The DNA for the CDR3 is TGTGCCAGCAGCCCCGGCCGGGACAGGGGGGAGACCCAGTACTTC. This translates into CASSPGRDRGETQYF.

V gene TRBV6-5 combines with J gene TRBJ2-7; D possibly corresponds to TRBD1 (6 bases). Germline CDR1 MNHEY, CDR2 SVGAGI. V lost 8 bases and J lost 4, with 18 bases in between. CDR3 size: 14 residues. The CDR3 protein is CASWGTLKAYEQYF. CDR3 DNA sequence: TGTGCCAGCTGGGGGACACTGAAAGCTTACGAGCAGTACTTC.